This TCR beta chain originates from a study of coeliac disease. Across the whole study: Coeliac patients had newly diagnosed active disease, refractory type I disease, or gluten-free diet control. Whole-study results and caveats: Most TRB amino acid sequences occurred in only one sample. Of coeliac lamina propria samples, about 55% of the 18 held published gliadin-specific TRB sequences, versus 1 of 6 controls.

V was cut by 5 bases and J by 4 bases, with 14 bases left in between. Germline V gene data show CDR1 as MNHEY and CDR2 as SVGAGI. The length of the CDR3 is 15 residues. Libraries were prepared by immunoSEQ multiplex PCR; TCRdb keeps only in-frame clonotypes and omits some of them. This sample has a few thousand clones, with about 67% found just once. Worth noting for this clone: The antigen remains unidentified.

The chain is built from TRBV6-5 and TRBJ1-4; a possible D gene is TRBD1 (6 bases). Sequenced input: lamina propria lymphocytes from the gut. The sequence derives from a woman in her thirties with active celiac disease. CDR3 sequence: CASSPNRAFNEKLFF. The CDR3 DNA reads as TGTGCCAGCAGTCCAAACAGGGCCTTTAATGAAAAACTGTTTTTT.